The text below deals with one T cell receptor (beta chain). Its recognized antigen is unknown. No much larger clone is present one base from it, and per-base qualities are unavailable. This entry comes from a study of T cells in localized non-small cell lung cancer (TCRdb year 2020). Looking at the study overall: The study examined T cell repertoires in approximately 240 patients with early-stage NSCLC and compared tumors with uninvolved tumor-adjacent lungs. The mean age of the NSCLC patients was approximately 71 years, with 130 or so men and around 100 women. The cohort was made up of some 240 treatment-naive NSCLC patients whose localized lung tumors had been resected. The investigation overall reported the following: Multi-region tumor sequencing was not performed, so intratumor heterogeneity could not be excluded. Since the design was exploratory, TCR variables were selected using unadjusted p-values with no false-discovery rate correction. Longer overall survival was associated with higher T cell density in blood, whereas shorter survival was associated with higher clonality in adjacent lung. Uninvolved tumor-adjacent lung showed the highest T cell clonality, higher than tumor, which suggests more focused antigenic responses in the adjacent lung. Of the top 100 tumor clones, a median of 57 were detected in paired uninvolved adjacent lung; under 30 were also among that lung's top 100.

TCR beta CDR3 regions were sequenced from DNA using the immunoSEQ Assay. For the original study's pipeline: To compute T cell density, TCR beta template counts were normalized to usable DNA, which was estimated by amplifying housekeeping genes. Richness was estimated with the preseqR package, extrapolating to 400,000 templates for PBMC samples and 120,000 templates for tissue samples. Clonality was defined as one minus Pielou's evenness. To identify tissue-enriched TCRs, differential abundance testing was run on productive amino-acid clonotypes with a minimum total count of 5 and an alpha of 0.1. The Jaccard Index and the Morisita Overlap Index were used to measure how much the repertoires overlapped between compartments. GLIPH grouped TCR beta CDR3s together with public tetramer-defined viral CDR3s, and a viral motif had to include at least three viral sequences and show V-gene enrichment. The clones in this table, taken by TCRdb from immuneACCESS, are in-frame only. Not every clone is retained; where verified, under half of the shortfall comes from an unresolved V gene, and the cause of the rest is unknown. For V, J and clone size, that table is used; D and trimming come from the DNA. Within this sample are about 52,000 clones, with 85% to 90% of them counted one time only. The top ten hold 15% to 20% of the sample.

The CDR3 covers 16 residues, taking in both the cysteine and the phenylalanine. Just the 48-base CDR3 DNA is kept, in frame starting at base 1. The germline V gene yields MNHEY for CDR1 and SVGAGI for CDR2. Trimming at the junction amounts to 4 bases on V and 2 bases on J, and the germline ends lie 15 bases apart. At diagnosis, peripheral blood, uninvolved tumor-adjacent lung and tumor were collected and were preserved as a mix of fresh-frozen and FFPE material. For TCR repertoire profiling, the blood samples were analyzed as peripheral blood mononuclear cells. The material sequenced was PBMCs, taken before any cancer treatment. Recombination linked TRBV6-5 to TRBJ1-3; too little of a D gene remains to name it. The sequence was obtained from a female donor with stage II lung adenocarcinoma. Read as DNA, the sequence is TGTGCCAGCAGTTTCCAGCCAGGCTCCACTGGAAACACCATATATTTT. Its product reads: CASSFQPGSTGNTIYF.